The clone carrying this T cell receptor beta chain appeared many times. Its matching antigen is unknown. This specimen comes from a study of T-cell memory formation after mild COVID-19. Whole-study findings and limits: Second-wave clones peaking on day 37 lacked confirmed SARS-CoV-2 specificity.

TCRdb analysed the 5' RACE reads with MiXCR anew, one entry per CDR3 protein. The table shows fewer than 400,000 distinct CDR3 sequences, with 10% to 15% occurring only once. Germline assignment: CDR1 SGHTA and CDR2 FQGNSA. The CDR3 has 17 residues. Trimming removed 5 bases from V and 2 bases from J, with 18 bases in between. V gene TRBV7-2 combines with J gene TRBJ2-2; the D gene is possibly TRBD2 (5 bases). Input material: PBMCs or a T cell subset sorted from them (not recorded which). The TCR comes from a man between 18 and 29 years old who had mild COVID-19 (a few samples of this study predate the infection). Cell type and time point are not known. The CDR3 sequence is CASSPRRLAPNTGELFF. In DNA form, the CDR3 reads TGTGCCAGCAGCCCCAGGCGGTTAGCGCCTAACACCGGGGAGCTGTTTTTT.